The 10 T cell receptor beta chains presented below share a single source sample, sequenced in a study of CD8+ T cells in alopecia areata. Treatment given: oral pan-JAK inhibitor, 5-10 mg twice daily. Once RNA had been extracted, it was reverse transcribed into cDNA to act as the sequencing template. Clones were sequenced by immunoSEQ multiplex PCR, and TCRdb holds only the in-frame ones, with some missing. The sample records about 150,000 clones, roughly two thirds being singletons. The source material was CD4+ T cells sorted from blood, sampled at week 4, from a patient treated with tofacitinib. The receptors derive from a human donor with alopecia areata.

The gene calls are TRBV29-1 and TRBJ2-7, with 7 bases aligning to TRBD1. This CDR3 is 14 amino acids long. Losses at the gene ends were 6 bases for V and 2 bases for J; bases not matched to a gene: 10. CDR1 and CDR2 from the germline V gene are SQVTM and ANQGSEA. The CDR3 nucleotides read TGCAGCGTGGCAAGGACAGGACCGGCCTACGAGCAGTACTTC. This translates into CSVARTGPAYEQYF.

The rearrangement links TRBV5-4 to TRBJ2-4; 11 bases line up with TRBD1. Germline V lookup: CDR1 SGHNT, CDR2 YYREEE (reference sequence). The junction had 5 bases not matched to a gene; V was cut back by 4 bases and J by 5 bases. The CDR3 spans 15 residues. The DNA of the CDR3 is TGTGCCAGCAGCCCAGGGACAGGGGGACAAAACATTCAGTACTTC. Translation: CASSPGTGGQNIQYF.

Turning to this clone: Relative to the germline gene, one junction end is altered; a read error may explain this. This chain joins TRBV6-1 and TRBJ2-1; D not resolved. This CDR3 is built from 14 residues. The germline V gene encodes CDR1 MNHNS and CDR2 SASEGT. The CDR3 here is CASSEVPLYNEQFF. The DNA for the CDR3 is TGTGCCAGCAGCGAAGTCCCACTTTACAATGAGCAGTTCTTC.

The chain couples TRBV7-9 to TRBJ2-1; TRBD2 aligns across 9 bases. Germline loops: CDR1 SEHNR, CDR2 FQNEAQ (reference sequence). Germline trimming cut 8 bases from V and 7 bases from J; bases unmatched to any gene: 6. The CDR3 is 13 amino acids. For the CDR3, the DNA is TGTGCCAGCCGTCTAGCGGGGCGTAATGAGCAGTTCTTC. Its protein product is CASRLAGRNEQFF. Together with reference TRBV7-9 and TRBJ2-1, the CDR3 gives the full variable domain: DTGVSQNPRHKITKRGQNVTFRCDPISEHNRLYWYRQTLGQGPEFLTYFQNEAQLEKSRLLSDRFSAERPKGSFSTLEIQRTEQGDSAMYLCASRLAGRNEQFFGPGTRLTVL.

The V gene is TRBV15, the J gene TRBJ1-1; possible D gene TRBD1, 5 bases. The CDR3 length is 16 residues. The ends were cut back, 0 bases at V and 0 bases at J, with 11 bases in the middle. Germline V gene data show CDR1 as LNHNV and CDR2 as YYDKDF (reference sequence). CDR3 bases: TGTGCCACCAGCAGAGATCCGGGGCTTCTGAACACTGAAGCTTTCTTT. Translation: CATSRDPGLLNTEAFF. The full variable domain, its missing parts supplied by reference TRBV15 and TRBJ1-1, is DAMVIQNPRYQVTQFGKPVTLSCSQTLNHNVMYWYQQKSSQAPKLLFHYYDKDFNNEADTPDNFQSRRPNTSFCFLDIRSPGLGDTAMYLCATSRDPGLLNTEAFFGQGTRLTVV.

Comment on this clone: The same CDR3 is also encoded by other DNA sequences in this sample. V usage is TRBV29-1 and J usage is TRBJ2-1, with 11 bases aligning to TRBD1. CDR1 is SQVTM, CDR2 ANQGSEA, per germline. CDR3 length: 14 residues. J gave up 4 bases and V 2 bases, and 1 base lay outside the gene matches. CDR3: CSVERDRGYNEQFF. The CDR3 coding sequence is TGCAGCGTTGAAAGGGACAGGGGGTACAATGAGCAGTTCTTC.

The CDR3 protein is CASSGDRAGGYTF. Written as DNA, the CDR3 is TGTGCCAGCAGCGGGGACAGGGCTGGAGGCTACACCTTC. This chain links TRBV9 with TRBJ1-2; 9 nucleotides line up with TRBD1. The CDR3 consists of 13 residues. The germline V gene has CDR1 SGDLS and CDR2 YYNGEE. After removal of 3 bases from V and 8 bases from J, the junction contained 5 bases not matched to a gene.

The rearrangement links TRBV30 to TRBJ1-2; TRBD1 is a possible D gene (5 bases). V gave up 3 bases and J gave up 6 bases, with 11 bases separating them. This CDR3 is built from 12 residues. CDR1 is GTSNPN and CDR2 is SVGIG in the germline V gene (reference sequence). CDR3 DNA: TGTGCCTGGAGCCGGGACGGCCATGGCTACACCTTC. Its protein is CAWSRDGHGYTF.

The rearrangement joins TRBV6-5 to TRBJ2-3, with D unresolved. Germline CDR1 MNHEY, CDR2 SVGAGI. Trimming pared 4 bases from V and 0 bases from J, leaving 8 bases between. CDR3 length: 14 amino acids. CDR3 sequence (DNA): TGTGCCAGCAGTTTGAACCCTAGCACAGATACGCAGTATTTT. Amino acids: CASSLNPSTDTQYF.

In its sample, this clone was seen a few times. The CDR3 DNA is TGTGCCAGCAATCGGGGGAACACCGGGGAGCTGTTTTTT. Amino acid sequence: CASNRGNTGELFF. The rearrangement joins TRBV19 to TRBJ2-2; D may be TRBD2 (5 bases). V dropped 9 bases and J dropped 1 base, with 9 bases sitting between them. Germline lookup yields CDR1 LNHDA and CDR2 SQIVND (reference sequence). CDR3 length: 13 residues.